The rows below give T cell receptor beta chains drawn from one sample of a study of T-cell reconstitution after alpha-beta-depleted transplantation in children. TCRdb reprocessed the PCR reads with MiXCR, giving one entry per CDR3 protein. This sample carries hundreds of thousands of distinct CDR3 sequences, less than 15% of them seen once, and the ten largest clones take approximately 0.8%. Sequences were derived from PBMCs, sampled before TCRalphabeta/CD19-depleted stem cell transplant. These receptors were taken from a girl aged 2-9 years with congenital amegakaryocytic thrombocytopenia, due to receive a stem cell transplant. Each CDR3 is given with its conserved first and last residue.

j_gene: TRBJ2-2; v_gene: TRBV28; CDR3aa: CASSLASGRARELFF
j_gene: TRBJ2-1; v_gene: TRBV7-2; CDR3aa: CASSRWRLASYNEQFF
j_gene: TRBJ2-1; v_gene: TRBV4-1; CDR3aa: CASTSEGLAGGANEQFF
j_gene: TRBJ2-7; v_gene: TRBV4-2; CDR3aa: CASSRDPGLPYEQYF
j_gene: TRBJ2-1; v_gene: TRBV29-1; CDR3aa: CSVEYVEGGLYNEQFF
j_gene: TRBJ2-7; v_gene: TRBV14; CDR3aa: CASSQGGQGHEQYF
j_gene: TRBJ2-3; v_gene: TRBV24-1; CDR3aa: CATSDAQDTQYF
j_gene: TRBJ2-7; v_gene: TRBV15; CDR3aa: CATRQGATTYEQYF
j_gene: TRBJ2-2; v_gene: TRBV25-1; CDR3aa: CASSDLGQGETGELFF
j_gene: TRBJ2-7; v_gene: TRBV28; CDR3aa: CASRWGAGEQYF
j_gene: TRBJ1-5; v_gene: TRBV12-3/TRBV12-4; CDR3aa: CASSRTTGGGGQPQHF
j_gene: TRBJ2-2; v_gene: TRBV2; CDR3aa: CARGTANTGELFF
j_gene: TRBJ1-5; v_gene: TRBV12-3/TRBV12-4; CDR3aa: CASSLPLRQPQHF
j_gene: TRBJ1-3; v_gene: TRBV28; CDR3aa: CASSLRGADGNTIYF
j_gene: TRBJ2-2; v_gene: TRBV7-6; CDR3aa: CASSGTGLGLTGELFF
j_gene: TRBJ2-1; v_gene: TRBV7-2; CDR3aa: CASSLIGPGENEQFF
j_gene: TRBJ1-5; v_gene: TRBV19; CDR3aa: CASSILQGGQPQHF
j_gene: TRBJ2-3; v_gene: TRBV29-1; CDR3aa: CSVEDPLDGGWGTDTQYF
j_gene: TRBJ2-7; v_gene: TRBV28; CDR3aa: CASSLAVEVPRRLLSEQYF
j_gene: TRBJ1-2; v_gene: TRBV10-3; CDR3aa: CAISESAGAAGYTF
j_gene: TRBJ2-1; v_gene: TRBV29-1; CDR3aa: CSVRTGGTNEQFF
j_gene: TRBJ2-7; v_gene: TRBV18; CDR3aa: CASSPGLRASYEQYF
j_gene: TRBJ2-5; v_gene: TRBV6-1; CDR3aa: CASSPWEGSETQYF
j_gene: TRBJ2-3; v_gene: TRBV5-1; CDR3aa: CASSGGGNGDTQYF
j_gene: TRBJ2-1; v_gene: TRBV7-9; CDR3aa: CASSLLGLAGGQEQFF
j_gene: TRBJ2-2; v_gene: TRBV7-9; CDR3aa: CASSELDRPRTGELFF
j_gene: TRBJ2-5; v_gene: TRBV11-2; CDR3aa: CASSFSGRAKETQYF
j_gene: TRBJ2-3; v_gene: TRBV6-1; CDR3aa: CASSLTGRIDTQYF
j_gene: TRBJ2-1; v_gene: TRBV20-1; CDR3aa: CSARDLGGTDYNEQFF
j_gene: TRBJ2-7; v_gene: TRBV20-1; CDR3aa: CSANQQGARYEQYF
j_gene: TRBJ2-3; v_gene: TRBV5-1; CDR3aa: CASSWRDTDSQYF
j_gene: TRBJ1-4; v_gene: TRBV20-1; CDR3aa: CSARGTWANEKLFF
j_gene: TRBJ2-7; v_gene: TRBV12-3/TRBV12-4; CDR3aa: CASSFRLAGDGTYEQYF
j_gene: TRBJ1-4; v_gene: TRBV7-4; CDR3aa: CASSFRQEPREEKLFF
j_gene: TRBJ2-1; v_gene: TRBV5-1; CDR3aa: CASSGAGTSVNEQFF
j_gene: TRBJ2-3; v_gene: TRBV20-1; CDR3aa: CSATGLAGGDTQYF
j_gene: TRBJ2-7; v_gene: TRBV7-9; CDR3aa: CASSLVQGSSYEQYF
j_gene: TRBJ2-1; v_gene: TRBV5-5; CDR3aa: CASSFGTGNEQFF
j_gene: TRBJ2-7; v_gene: TRBV20-1; CDR3aa: CSARTTERVPKHEQYF
j_gene: TRBJ1-6; v_gene: TRBV7-6; CDR3aa: CASSPTSSYNSPLHF
j_gene: TRBJ2-7; v_gene: TRBV5-1; CDR3aa: CASSLSSGPKTYEQYF
j_gene: TRBJ1-1; v_gene: TRBV5-8; CDR3aa: CASSLVFTQGEAFF
j_gene: TRBJ2-7; v_gene: TRBV10-3; CDR3aa: CAISESRGREYHEQYF
j_gene: TRBJ2-1; v_gene: TRBV7-2; CDR3aa: CASSLVWWEGGYNEQFF
j_gene: TRBJ2-1; v_gene: TRBV11-2; CDR3aa: CASSLDVDSVSEQFF
j_gene: TRBJ2-1; v_gene: TRBV5-1; CDR3aa: CASSLGGSLFGDEQFF
j_gene: TRBJ2-2; v_gene: TRBV27; CDR3aa: CASSQGSELFF
j_gene: TRBJ2-1; v_gene: TRBV11-1; CDR3aa: CASRRERIAGDGRDEQFF
j_gene: TRBJ2-7; v_gene: TRBV20-1; CDR3aa: CSARLAGYYEQYF
j_gene: TRBJ2-1; v_gene: TRBV28; CDR3aa: CASSERQGADNEQFF
j_gene: TRBJ2-1; v_gene: TRBV18; CDR3aa: CASGPSGGYSEQFF
j_gene: TRBJ2-5; v_gene: TRBV5-1; CDR3aa: CASSLAYLGQETQYF
j_gene: TRBJ1-3; v_gene: TRBV29-1; CDR3aa: CSVEDGGYTIYF